This entry describes one T cell receptor beta chain. The CDR3 loop spans 15 amino acids. Germline lookup yields CDR1 GTSNPN and CDR2 SVGIG (reference sequence). V was trimmed by 8 bases and J by 6 bases, leaving 22 bases between them. This sample was included in a study of cytomegalovirus exposure and HLA in healthy donors. PCR employed 60 Vbeta and 13 Jbeta primers. This table comes from immunoSEQ multiplex PCR, and its TCRdb copy is limited to in-frame clones, with some not included. The table shows about 160,000 clones, with more than 80% occurring only once. The sequenced sample consisted of PBMCs. The rearrangement links TRBV30 to TRBJ2-2; D might be TRBD2 (6 bases). The receptor comes from a woman in her late teens or twenties in good health and CMV-seronegative. The DNA of the CDR3 is TGTGCCGGTGGGAGAGTTGTGGGGGGAGCCGGGGAGCTGTTTTTT. This translates into CAGGRVVGGAGELFF.